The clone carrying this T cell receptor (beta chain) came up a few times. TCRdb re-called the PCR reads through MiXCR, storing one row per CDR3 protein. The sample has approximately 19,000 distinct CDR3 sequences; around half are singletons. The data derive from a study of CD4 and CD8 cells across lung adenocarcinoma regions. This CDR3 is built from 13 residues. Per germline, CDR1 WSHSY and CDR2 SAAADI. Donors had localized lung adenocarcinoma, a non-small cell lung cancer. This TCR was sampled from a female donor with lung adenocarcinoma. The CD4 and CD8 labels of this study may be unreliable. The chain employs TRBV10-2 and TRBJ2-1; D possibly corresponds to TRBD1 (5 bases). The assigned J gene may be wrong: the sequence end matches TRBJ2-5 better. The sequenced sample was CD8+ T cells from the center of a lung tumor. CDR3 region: CASSTGFQETQYF. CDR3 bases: TGCGCCAGCAGTACAGGATTCCAAGAGACCCAGTACTTC.